These T cell receptor beta chains were read from a single sample in a study of lymphopenia after photon versus proton radiotherapy. Sequenced by immunoSEQ multiplex PCR; TCRdb stores in-frame clones only, minus some. The sample includes some 64,000 clones, roughly 87% seen only once; the top ten take around 13%. This specimen consisted of peripheral blood, obtained from a patient treated with proton-based radiotherapy. Source of these receptors: an elderly man with esophageal cancer. Each CDR3 is given without its conserved first and last residue.

J gene	V gene	CDR3 protein
TRBJ2-5	TRBV11-2	ASSFLTFGETQY
TRBJ2-2	TRBV5-1	ASSLDHRGLFVGELF
TRBJ2-6	TRBV19	ASRQGFGANVLT
TRBJ2-1	TRBV10-2	ASSDRGRLGTNEQF
TRBJ2-1	TRBV29-1	SANGPSAREQF
TRBJ1-2	TRBV5-1	ASRLGTGDFYGYT
TRBJ2-5	TRBV6-5	ASSSSGRVQTQY
TRBJ2-5	TRBV27	ASSFGGETQY
TRBJ2-5	TRBV5-4	ASSSSRGGQETQY
TRBJ2-4	TRBV19	ASSTRPLNIQY
TRBJ2-2	TRBV5-1	ASNGQGLGTGELF